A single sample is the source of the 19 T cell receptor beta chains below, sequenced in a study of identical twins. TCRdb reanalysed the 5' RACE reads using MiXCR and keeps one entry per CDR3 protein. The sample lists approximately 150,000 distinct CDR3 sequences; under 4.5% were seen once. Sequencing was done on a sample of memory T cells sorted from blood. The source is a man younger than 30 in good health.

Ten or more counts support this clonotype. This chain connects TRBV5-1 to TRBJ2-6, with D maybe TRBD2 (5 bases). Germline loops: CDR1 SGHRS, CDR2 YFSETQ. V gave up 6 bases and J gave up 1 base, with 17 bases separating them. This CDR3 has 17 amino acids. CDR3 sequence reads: CASTLTGMRSGANVLTF. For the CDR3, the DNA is TGCGCCAGCACCCTCACCGGGATGCGTTCTGGGGCCAACGTCCTGACTTTC.

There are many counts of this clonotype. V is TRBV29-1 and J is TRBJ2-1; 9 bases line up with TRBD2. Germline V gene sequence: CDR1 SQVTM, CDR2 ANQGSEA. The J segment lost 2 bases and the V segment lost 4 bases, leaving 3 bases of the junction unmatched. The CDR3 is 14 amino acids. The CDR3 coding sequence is TGCAGCGTTGCTACTAGCGGGCCCTACAATGAGCAGTTCTTC. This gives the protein CSVATSGPYNEQFF.

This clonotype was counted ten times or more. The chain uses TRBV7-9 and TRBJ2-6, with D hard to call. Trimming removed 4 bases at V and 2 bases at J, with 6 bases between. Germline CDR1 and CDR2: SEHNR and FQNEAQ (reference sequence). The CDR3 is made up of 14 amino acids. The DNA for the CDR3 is TGTGCCAGCAGCTCGATAACTGGGGCCAACGTCCTGACTTTC. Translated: CASSSITGANVLTF.

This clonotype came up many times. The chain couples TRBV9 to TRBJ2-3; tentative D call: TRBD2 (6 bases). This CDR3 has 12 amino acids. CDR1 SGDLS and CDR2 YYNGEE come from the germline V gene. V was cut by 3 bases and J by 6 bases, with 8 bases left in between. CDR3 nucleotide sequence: TGTGCCAGCAGCGAGGGACTGGATACGCAGTATTTT. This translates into CASSEGLDTQYF.

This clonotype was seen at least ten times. The CDR3 DNA reads as TGTGCCAGCAGCCAAGCCCAGGGCGGGAGATTCACTGAAGCTTTCTTT. It yields the protein CASSQAQGGRFTEAFF. This sequence joins TRBV4-2 and TRBJ1-1, with D maybe TRBD1 (5 bases). The CDR3 runs to 16 residues. The germline gives CDR1 LGHNA, CDR2 YNFKEQ. The V end lost 1 base, the J end lost 4 bases, and 16 bases lay between the germline ends.

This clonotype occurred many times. The CDR3 sequence is CASSQERDLHTGELFF. The CDR3 DNA is TGTGCCAGCAGCCAAGAGCGGGATCTACACACCGGGGAGCTGTTTTTT. The genes are TRBV4-2 and TRBJ2-2, with D perhaps TRBD2 (6 bases). Looked up from germline, CDR1 is LGHNA and CDR2 is YNFKEQ. The CDR3 has 16 residues. Trimming pared 0 bases from V and 3 bases from J, leaving 11 bases between.

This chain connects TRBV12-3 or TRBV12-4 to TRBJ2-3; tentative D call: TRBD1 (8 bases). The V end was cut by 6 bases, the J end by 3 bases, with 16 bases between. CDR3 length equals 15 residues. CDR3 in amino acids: CASSIGQGGTDTQYF. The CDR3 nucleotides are TGTGCCAGCAGCATCGGACAGGGAGGGACAGATACGCAGTATTTT.

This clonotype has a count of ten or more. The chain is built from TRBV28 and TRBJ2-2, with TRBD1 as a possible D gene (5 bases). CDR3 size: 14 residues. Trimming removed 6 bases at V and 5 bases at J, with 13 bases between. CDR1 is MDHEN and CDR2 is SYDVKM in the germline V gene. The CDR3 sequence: CASRKGPPTGELFF. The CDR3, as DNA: TGTGCCAGCAGAAAGGGGCCCCCGACCGGGGAGCTGTTTTTT.

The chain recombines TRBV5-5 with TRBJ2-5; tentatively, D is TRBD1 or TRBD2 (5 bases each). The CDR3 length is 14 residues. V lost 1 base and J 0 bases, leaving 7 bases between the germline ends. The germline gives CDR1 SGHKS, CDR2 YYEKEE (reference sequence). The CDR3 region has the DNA TGTGCCAGCAGCTTGCAGGGACACCAAGAGACCCAGTACTTC. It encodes CASSLQGHQETQYF.

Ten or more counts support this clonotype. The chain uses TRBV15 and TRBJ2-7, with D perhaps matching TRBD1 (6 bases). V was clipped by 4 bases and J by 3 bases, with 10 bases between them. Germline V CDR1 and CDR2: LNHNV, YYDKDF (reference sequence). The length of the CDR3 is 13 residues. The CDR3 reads CATSMGQNYEQYF. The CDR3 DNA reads TGTGCCACCAGCATGGGACAAAACTACGAGCAGTACTTC.

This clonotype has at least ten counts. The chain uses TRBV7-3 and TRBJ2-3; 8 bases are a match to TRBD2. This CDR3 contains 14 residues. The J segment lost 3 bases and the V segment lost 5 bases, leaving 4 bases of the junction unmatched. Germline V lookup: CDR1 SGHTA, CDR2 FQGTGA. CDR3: CASSPGLETDTQYF. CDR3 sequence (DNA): TGTGCCAGCAGCCCGGGACTAGAAACAGATACGCAGTATTTT.

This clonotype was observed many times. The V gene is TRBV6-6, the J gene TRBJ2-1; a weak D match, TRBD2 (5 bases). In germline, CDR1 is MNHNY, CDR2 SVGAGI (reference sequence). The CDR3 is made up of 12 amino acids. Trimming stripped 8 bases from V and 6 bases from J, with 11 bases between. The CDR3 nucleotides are TGTGCCAGCCTCAGCGCGGGCAATGAGCAGTTCTTC. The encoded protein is CASLSAGNEQFF.

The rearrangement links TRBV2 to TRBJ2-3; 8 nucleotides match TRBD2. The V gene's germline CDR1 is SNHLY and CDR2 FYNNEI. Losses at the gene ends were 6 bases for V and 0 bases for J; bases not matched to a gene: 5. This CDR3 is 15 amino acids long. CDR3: CASRPTSVSTDTQYF. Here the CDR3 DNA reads TGTGCCAGCAGACCGACTAGCGTCAGCACAGATACGCAGTATTTT.

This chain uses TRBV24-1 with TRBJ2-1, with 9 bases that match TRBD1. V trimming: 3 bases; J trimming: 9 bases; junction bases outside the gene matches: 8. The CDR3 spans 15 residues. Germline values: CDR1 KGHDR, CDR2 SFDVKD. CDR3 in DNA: TGTGCCACCAGTGATGCCGGGACAGGGATTATTGAGCAGTTCTTC. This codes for CATSDAGTGIIEQFF.

The CDR3: CASADRGMGGYTF. CDR3 nucleotides: TGTGCTAGCGCTGACAGGGGAATGGGCGGCTACACCTTC. The chain links TRBV12-5 to TRBJ1-2; 8 nucleotides line up with TRBD1. CDR3 length: 13 residues. Germline values: CDR1 LGHNT, CDR2 FRNRAP. V gave up 9 bases and J gave up 8 bases; unmatched junction bases: 11.

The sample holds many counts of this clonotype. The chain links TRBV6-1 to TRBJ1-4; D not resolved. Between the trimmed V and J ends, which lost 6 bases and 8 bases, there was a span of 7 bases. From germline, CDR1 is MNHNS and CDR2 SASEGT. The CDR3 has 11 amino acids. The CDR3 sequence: CASSLTEKLFF. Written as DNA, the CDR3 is TGTGCCAGCAGCCTGACAGAAAAACTGTTTTTT.

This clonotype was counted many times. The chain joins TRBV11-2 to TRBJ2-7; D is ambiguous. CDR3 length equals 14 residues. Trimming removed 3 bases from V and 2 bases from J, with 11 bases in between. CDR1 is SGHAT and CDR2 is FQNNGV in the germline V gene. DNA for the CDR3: TGTGCCAGCAGCTTCGTTTTAGGAACCTACGAGCAGTACTTC. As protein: CASSFVLGTYEQYF.

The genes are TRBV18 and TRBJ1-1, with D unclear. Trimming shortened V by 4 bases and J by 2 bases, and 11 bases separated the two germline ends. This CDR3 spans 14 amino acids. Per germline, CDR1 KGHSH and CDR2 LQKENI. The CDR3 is CASSLQEQNTEAFF. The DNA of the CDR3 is TGTGCCAGCTCACTCCAGGAACAAAACACTGAAGCTTTCTTT.

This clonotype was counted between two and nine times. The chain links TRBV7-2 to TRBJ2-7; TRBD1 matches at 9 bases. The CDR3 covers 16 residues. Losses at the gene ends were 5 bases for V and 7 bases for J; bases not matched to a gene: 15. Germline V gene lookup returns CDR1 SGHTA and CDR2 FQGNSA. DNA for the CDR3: TGTGCCAGCAGCGCCTCCGCCGGGACAGGGTATCATGAGCAGTACTTC. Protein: CASSASAGTGYHEQYF.